Listed here are 4 T cell receptor beta chains from one sample, sequenced in a study of identical twins. Each CDR3 protein gets one entry after TCRdb re-called the 5' RACE reads with MiXCR. The sample carries about 520,000 distinct CDR3 sequences, less than 25% recorded once. The sample was also linked to a second study, of T cells expressing NK-cell markers.

Sequenced material: CD4+ T cells sorted from blood. These receptors originate from a woman under 30 in good health.

The chain links TRBV5-1 to TRBJ1-1, with unresolved D. V was cut by 2 bases and J by 0 bases, with 11 bases left in between. CDR3 length: 15 residues. The germline CDR1 and CDR2 sequences are SGHRS and YFSETQ. In DNA form, the CDR3 reads TGCGCCAGCAGCTTCGTACCGGAGATGAACACTGAAGCTTTCTTT. Translation: CASSFVPEMNTEAFF.

This clonotype was seen a single time. The chain employs TRBV28 and TRBJ2-7, with D tentatively TRBD1 or TRBD2 (5 bases each). V was cut by 5 bases and J by 5 bases, with 16 bases left in between. Germline loops: CDR1 MDHEN, CDR2 SYDVKM. The CDR3 runs to 14 residues. CDR3 sequence: CASSPPPGPHEQYF. The CDR3 DNA reads TGTGCCAGCAGTCCTCCTCCGGGACCCCACGAGCAGTACTTC.

V and J are TRBV29-1 and TRBJ1-4, with D possibly matching TRBD1 (5 bases). V lost 0 bases and J lost 6, with 11 bases in between. CDR1 SQVTM and CDR2 ANQGSEA come from the germline V gene. The length of the CDR3 is 14 residues. CDR3 sequence (DNA): TGCAGCGTTGAAGATCGGGGGACGGATGAAAAACTGTTTTTT. This sequence encodes CSVEDRGTDEKLFF.

The chain carries TRBV12-3 or TRBV12-4 and TRBJ2-5, with 13 bases aligning to TRBD2. This CDR3 has 16 amino acids. Trimming took 6 bases from V and 5 from J; bases not matched to a gene: 9. CDR3 DNA: TGTGCCAGCAGCTGGACTAGCGGGAGAGTGAGGGAGACCCAGTACTTC. Protein sequence: CASSWTSGRVRETQYF.